This passage covers 15 T cell receptor beta chains from one sample sequenced in a study of blood T cells in healthy people across ages. Combining a sample-barcoded 5' primer with a J-beta primer mix, a second PCR ran for about 7 to 12 cycles. From the 5' RACE reads, TCRdb called clonotypes with MiXCR, one entry per CDR3 protein. The table includes 550,000 to 700,000 distinct CDR3 sequences, 27% detected once. The sample was blood. Receptors were obtained from a woman in her 70s in good health.

The chain employs TRBV20-1 and TRBJ2-4; 8 nucleotides match TRBD2. CDR3 length equals 15 residues. Germline assignment: CDR1 DFQATT and CDR2 SNEGSKA (reference sequence). The trim removed 4 bases at V and 8 bases at J, leaving 13 bases unmatched. The CDR3: CSAKKMGLEADIQYF. The CDR3 bases are TGCAGTGCTAAGAAGATGGGACTAGAAGCGGACATTCAGTACTTC.

This clonotype was found many times. V is TRBV9 and J is TRBJ2-3; D is unresolved. Trimming pared 2 bases from V and 1 base from J, leaving 2 bases between. CDR3 size: 12 residues. In germline, CDR1 is SGDLS, CDR2 YYNGEE. CDR3 region: CASSVGTDTQYF. The CDR3 bases are TGTGCCAGCAGCGTCGGCACAGATACGCAGTATTTT.

Written as DNA, the CDR3 is TGCAGTGCTAGAGTGACGCCCCGAGATCCCCTCCACTTT. Translating it yields CSARVTPRDPLHF. The chain has TRBV20-1 and TRBJ1-6; D not certain. Looked up from germline, CDR1 is DFQATT and CDR2 is SNEGSKA (reference sequence). CDR3 length equals 13 residues. V shed 1 base and J shed 13 bases, with 14 bases lying between them.

The chain carries TRBV9 and TRBJ2-2, with TRBD1 as a possible D gene (5 bases). Between the trimmed V and J ends, which lost 0 bases and 8 bases, there was a span of 14 bases. Germline V gene data show CDR1 as SGDLS and CDR2 as YYNGEE. The CDR3 spans 15 residues. The chain's CDR3 is CASSVGSREVGELFF. The CDR3 nucleotides are TGTGCCAGCAGCGTAGGGTCCAGGGAAGTGGGGGAGCTGTTTTTT.

The chain employs TRBV4-2 and TRBJ1-2, with D maybe TRBD1 (5 bases). The CDR3 totals 16 residues. The germline CDR1 and CDR2 sequences are LGHNA and YNFKEQ. V was pared by 0 bases and J by 3 bases, with 14 bases between. The CDR3 nucleotides are TGTGCCAGCAGCCAAGATTTTGGCCAGGGCCACTATGGCTACACCTTC. Protein: CASSQDFGQGHYGYTF.

This chain connects TRBV10-3 to TRBJ1-5; D remains ambiguous. With 4 bases removed from V and 6 bases from J, the gap between germline ends came to 10 bases. Germline V gene sequence: CDR1 ENHRY, CDR2 SYGVKD. The CDR3 is 13 amino acids. CDR3 DNA sequence: TGTGCCATCAGTGGGGGTACTGGTCAGCCCCAGCATTTT. It translates to CAISGGTGQPQHF.

This clonotype was detected only a few times. The chain recombines TRBV20-1 with TRBJ1-1; no reliable D call. The V gene lost 5 bases and the J gene lost 7 bases, with 11 bases spanning the gap. The germline gives CDR1 DFQATT, CDR2 SNEGSKA (reference sequence). CDR3 size: 11 residues. As DNA, the CDR3 is TGCAGTGCTCGTACACAAGTTGAAGCTTTCTTT. It is translated as CSARTQVEAFF.

In this sample, this clonotype turned up once. The CDR3 coding sequence is TGCAGCGTTGAAGGGGCCGTCACGGGAGCTTTCTTT. Protein sequence: CSVEGAVTGAFF. J is TRBJ1-1 and V is TRBV29-1; D unresolved. V lost 1 base and J lost 10, with 13 bases in between. The V gene's germline CDR1 is SQVTM and CDR2 ANQGSEA. This CDR3 contains 12 residues.

The rearrangement joins TRBV5-1 to TRBJ2-5; D remains unclear. Germline V gives CDR1 SGHRS, CDR2 YFSETQ. The CDR3 extends over 13 amino acids. The V and J ends lost 5 bases and 5 bases respectively, with 13 bases between them. The chain's CDR3 is CASSGVFRETQYF. In nucleotides, the CDR3 is TGCGCCAGCAGTGGGGTCTTCCGGGAGACCCAGTACTTC. Full variable domain (rest looked up from reference TRBV5-1 and TRBJ2-5): KAGVTQTPRYLIKTRGQQVTLSCSPISGHRSVSWYQQTPGQGLQFLFEYFSETQRNKGNFPGRFSGRQFSNSRSEMNVSTLELGDSALYLCASSGVFRETQYFGPGTRLLVL.

V usage is TRBV4-2 and J usage is TRBJ2-3, with TRBD2 matching 9 bases. The V segment lost 7 bases and the J segment 0 bases; nucleotides outside the gene matches: 8. CDR1 is LGHNA, CDR2 YNFKEQ, per germline. The CDR3 sequence is 16 residues long. The CDR3 sequence is CASTADAGGSTDTQYF. The CDR3 region has the DNA TGTGCCAGCACCGCGGACGCGGGGGGGAGCACAGATACGCAGTATTTT.

The rearrangement links TRBV4-3 to TRBJ1-2; possible D gene TRBD1, 6 bases. CDR3 length: 16 residues. The V gene's germline CDR1 is LGHNA and CDR2 YSLEER. Trimming removed 2 bases at V and 0 bases at J, with 13 bases between. CDR3 region: CASSQTGNPPNYGYTF. CDR3 DNA: TGCGCCAGCAGCCAAACAGGGAACCCTCCTAACTATGGCTACACCTTC.

CDR3 nucleotides: TGTGCCACCAGTGATGCCGGGACGACAATGACGCGGTTCTTC. Protein sequence: CATSDAGTTMTRFF. The rearrangement links TRBV24-1 to TRBJ2-1; tentatively, D is TRBD1 or TRBD2 (5 bases each). The germline V and J ends were trimmed by 3 bases and 15 bases, with 20 bases remaining between them. CDR3 length: 14 residues. In germline, CDR1 is KGHDR, CDR2 SFDVKD.

The chain carries TRBV5-1 and TRBJ2-1; maybe TRBD2 (5 bases). Trimming took off 7 bases at V and 10 bases at J, with 18 bases between the two ends. This CDR3 has 13 residues. The germline V gene has CDR1 SGHRS and CDR2 YFSETQ. Written as DNA, the CDR3 is TGCGCCAGCGGGAGCGGAGCCGCTAGGGAGCAGTTCTTC. This encodes CASGSGAAREQFF.

This clonotype was picked up a small number of times. The rearrangement links TRBV11-1 to TRBJ1-1, with D uncertain. CDR3 size: 15 residues. The germline V and J ends were trimmed by 1 base and 1 base, with 10 bases remaining between them. The germline gives CDR1 SGHAT, CDR2 FQDESV (reference sequence). CDR3 DNA sequence: TGTGCCAGCAGCTTAGATGCCAGACCGAACACTGAAGCTTTCTTT. Translation: CASSLDARPNTEAFF.

The chain links TRBV20-1 to TRBJ2-3; D tentatively fits TRBD1 or TRBD2 (5 bases each). Germline CDR1 and CDR2: DFQATT and SNEGSKA (reference sequence). This CDR3 is built from 17 residues. V was pared by 0 bases and J by 2 bases, with 18 bases between. This CDR3 reads CSAREIRDHRDTDTQYF. Here the CDR3 DNA reads TGCAGTGCTAGAGAGATTCGGGACCATCGAGACACAGATACGCAGTATTTT.